These 26 T cell receptor beta chains originate from one sample sequenced in a study of blood T cell repertoires in COVID-19. Using immunoSEQ multiplex PCR, the repertoire was profiled, and TCRdb retains in-frame clones only, with some absent. The sample shows 130,000 or so clones, under 90% of them seen only once. Sample: peripheral blood. The origin of the receptors is a woman in her sixties or seventies with active or convalescent COVID-19.

The CDR3 is CASRQRGISRDTQYF. The CDR3 DNA is TGTGCCAGCAGACAACGAGGGATTTCCCGAGATACGCAGTATTTT. The chain has TRBV28 and TRBJ2-3; the D gene is possibly TRBD2 (5 bases). Germline V gives CDR1 MDHEN, CDR2 SYDVKM. The CDR3 length is 15 residues. V gave up 6 bases and J gave up 5 bases, with 18 bases separating them.

This chain connects TRBV6-1 to TRBJ2-3, with a weak D call TRBD2 (5 bases). In germline, CDR1 is MNHNS, CDR2 SASEGT. Trimming removed 1 base at V and 6 bases at J, with 8 bases between. The CDR3 extends over 13 amino acids. This CDR3 is CASSEVAGDTQYF. DNA of the CDR3: TGTGCCAGCAGTGAAGTCGCGGGTGATACGCAGTATTTT.

The chain combines TRBV19 with TRBJ2-5; perhaps TRBD2 as D (7 bases). The V gene lost 4 bases and the J gene lost 3 bases, with 12 bases spanning the gap. CDR3 length equals 14 residues. Germline-derived CDR1 and CDR2 are LNHDA and SQIVND (reference sequence). CDR3 nucleotide sequence: TGTGCCAGTAGTAGCGGGGGCTGGGAAGAGACCCAGTACTTC. Translating gives CASSSGGWEETQYF. Supplemented by reference TRBV19 and TRBJ2-5, the full variable domain reads DGGITQSPKYLFRKEGQNVTLSCEQNLNHDAMYWYRQDPGQGLRLIYYSQIVNDFQKGDIAEGYSVSREKKESFPLTVTSAQKNPTAFYLCASSSGGWEETQYFGPGTRLLVL.

This sequence joins TRBV6-6 and TRBJ1-1; 8 nucleotides line up with TRBD1. CDR1 is MNHNY and CDR2 is SVGAGI in the germline V gene (reference sequence). The CDR3 runs 15 residues. After removal of 5 bases from V and 5 bases from J, the junction contained 10 bases not matched to a gene. CDR3 in amino acids: CASSPPDRAATEAFF. The CDR3 DNA sequence: TGTGCCAGCAGTCCCCCGGACAGGGCGGCTACTGAAGCTTTCTTT.

The chain links TRBV29-1 to TRBJ2-1; the match to TRBD2 covers 8 bases. The CDR3 is made up of 14 amino acids. V lost 4 bases to trimming and J lost 4 bases; unmatched junction nucleotides: 6. In germline, CDR1 is SQVTM, CDR2 ANQGSEA. The CDR3 coding sequence is TGCAGCGTTGGAAGCGGGAGAGTTTACAATGAGCAGTTCTTC. This gives the protein CSVGSGRVYNEQFF.

J is TRBJ1-1 and V is TRBV4-3; 9 nucleotides line up with TRBD1. The length of the CDR3 is 14 residues. The trim removed 2 bases at V and 4 bases at J, leaving 2 bases unmatched. Germline V lookup: CDR1 LGHNA, CDR2 YSLEER. The CDR3 DNA follows: TGCGCCAGCAGCCAAACGACAGGGGGCACTGAAGCTTTCTTT. Amino acids: CASSQTTGGTEAFF.

As for this clone: The junction shows a germline mismatch at one end, possibly a read error. The V gene is TRBV7-9, the J gene TRBJ1-1; no definite D call. The CDR3 is 15 amino acids. Per germline, CDR1 SEHNR and CDR2 FQNEAQ (reference sequence). The CDR3 sequence: CASSLAARANTEAFF. CDR3 DNA sequence: TGTGCCAGCAGCCTAGCGGCGAGGGCGAACACTGAAGCTTTCTTT.

CDR3 coding DNA: TGTGCCAGCAGCCAAGGCCCAGAGGCTAGCGGGATTCATTACGAGCAGTACTTC. Translation gives CASSQGPEASGIHYEQYF. The chain combines TRBV4-2 with TRBJ2-7, with 9 nucleotides matching TRBD2. This CDR3 contains 18 residues. Germline loops: CDR1 LGHNA, CDR2 YNFKEQ. The J segment lost 4 bases and the V segment lost 1 base, leaving 14 bases of the junction unmatched.

The genes are TRBV19 and TRBJ2-1, with 7 bases that match TRBD1. CDR1 is LNHDA, CDR2 SQIVND, per germline (reference sequence). The trim removed 3 bases at V and 2 bases at J, leaving 7 bases unmatched. The CDR3 loop spans 16 amino acids. The CDR3 nucleotides read TGTGCCAGTAGTATTTTACCGGGACAGACCTACAATGAGCAGTTCTTC. This encodes CASSILPGQTYNEQFF.

The chain joins TRBV28 to TRBJ1-1; 7 bases line up with TRBD1. Losses at the gene ends were 3 bases for V and 6 bases for J; bases not matched to a gene: 7. Germline V gene sequence: CDR1 MDHEN, CDR2 SYDVKM. The CDR3 contains 14 residues. The CDR3 sequence is CASSFETGTPEAFF. The CDR3, as DNA: TGTGCCAGCAGTTTTGAGACAGGGACCCCTGAAGCTTTCTTT.

This clone was counted only a few times. The chain combines TRBV4-2 with TRBJ2-6, with D possibly matching TRBD2 (5 bases). Germline lookup yields CDR1 LGHNA and CDR2 YNFKEQ. Trimming removed 0 bases from V and 4 bases from J, with 10 bases in between. The CDR3 length is 16 residues. The CDR3: CASSQEGGTGANVLTF. CDR3 nucleotides: TGTGCCAGCAGCCAAGAAGGAGGCACCGGGGCCAACGTCCTGACTTTC.

This chain connects TRBV2 to TRBJ1-1; D uncertain. V was trimmed by 2 bases and J by 1 base, leaving 11 bases between them. Germline CDR1 SNHLY, CDR2 FYNNEI. The CDR3 has 15 amino acids. The CDR3 DNA reads TGTGCCAGCAGTGAACGACCTACGGGGAACACTGAAGCTTTCTTT. Its protein is CASSERPTGNTEAFF.

V usage is TRBV16 and J usage is TRBJ1-1; 8 positions agree with TRBD1. V shed 4 bases, J shed 2 bases, and the junction held 6 bases outside the gene matches. Germline CDR1 KGHSY, CDR2 FQNENV. This CDR3 comprises 15 residues. CDR3 nucleotide sequence: TGTGCCAGCAGCCGGGACAGGAGAACAAACACTGAAGCTTTCTTT. Its protein is CASSRDRRTNTEAFF. The full variable domain, completed using reference TRBV16 and TRBJ1-1, is GEEVAQTPKHLVRGEGQKAKLYCAPIKGHSYVFWYQQVLKNEFKFLISFQNENVFDETGMPKERFSAKCLPNSPCSLEIQATKLEDSAVYFCASSRDRRTNTEAFFGQGTRLTVV.

The chain couples TRBV6-5 to TRBJ2-1; TRBD2 matches 7 bases. With V trimmed by 4 bases and J by 0 bases, 3 bases remained unmatched. The CDR3 has 15 residues. Germline V gene sequence: CDR1 MNHEY, CDR2 SVGAGI. The CDR3 region has the DNA TGTGCCAGCAGTTCCCGGACTAGCTCCTACAATGAGCAGTTCTTC. Its protein product is CASSSRTSSYNEQFF.

This clone was observed a handful of times. The chain combines TRBV3-1 (or the pseudogene TRBV3-2) with TRBJ1-3; D gene ambiguous. From germline, CDR1 is LGHDT and CDR2 YNNKEL (reference sequence). V was cut by 2 bases and J by 3 bases, with 11 bases left in between. The CDR3 sequence is 15 residues long. CDR3 coding DNA: TGTGCCAGCAGCCAAAAATCCGGTGGTGGAAACACCATATATTTT. This encodes CASSQKSGGGNTIYF.

This clone was counted between two and nine times. V is TRBV2 and J is TRBJ1-3; 8 bases map to TRBD1. Germline CDR1 SNHLY, CDR2 FYNNEI. V dropped 10 bases and J dropped 2; count of bases not matched to a gene: 4. The CDR3 is 13 amino acids. The CDR3 reads CATKTGAGNTIYF. The CDR3 region has the DNA TGTGCCACCAAGACAGGGGCTGGAAACACCATATATTTT.

V and J are TRBV6-5 and TRBJ2-1; 9 bases fit TRBD1. The junction had 10 bases not matched to a gene; V was cut back by 7 bases and J by 6 bases. This CDR3 spans 15 amino acids. Germline CDR1 is MNHEY and CDR2 is SVGAGI. The CDR3, as DNA: TGTGCCAGCACCCTGGACAGGGGTTCTGGCAATGAGCAGTTCTTC. Translating it yields CASTLDRGSGNEQFF.

The V call is TRBV28, the J call TRBJ1-1; 12 bases match TRBD1. The CDR3 sequence is 15 residues long. The V segment lost 6 bases and the J segment 4 bases; nucleotides outside the gene matches: 6. Germline loops: CDR1 MDHEN, CDR2 SYDVKM. The CDR3 loop is CASRGTGGAGTEAFF. In nucleotides, the CDR3 is TGTGCCAGCAGGGGGACAGGGGGCGCGGGCACTGAAGCTTTCTTT. Combining the CDR3 with reference TRBV28 and TRBJ1-1 gives the whole variable domain DVKVTQSSRYLVKRTGEKVFLECVQDMDHENMFWYRQDPGLGLRLIYFSYDVKMKEKGDIPEGYSVSREKKERFSLILESASTNQTSMYLCASRGTGGAGTEAFFGQGTRLTVV.

The chain recombines TRBV18 with TRBJ2-5; 8 positions match TRBD2. The CDR3 extends over 15 amino acids. Per the germline V gene, CDR1 is KGHSH and CDR2 is LQKENI. The V segment lost 6 bases and the J segment 3 bases; nucleotides outside the gene matches: 9. The CDR3 is CASSDSGKREETQYF. The CDR3 DNA follows: TGTGCCAGCTCGGATAGCGGGAAGAGGGAAGAGACCCAGTACTTC.

In nucleotides, the CDR3 is TGTGCCAGCAGCTTAGTACCCCCCAGTCTTCTCTCTGGAAACACCATATATTTT. Translating it yields CASSLVPPSLLSGNTIYF. The chain links TRBV7-2 to TRBJ1-3, with D unresolved. Germline V gene sequence: CDR1 SGHTA, CDR2 FQGNSA. CDR3 length equals 18 residues. Trimming took off 1 base at V and 0 bases at J, with 16 bases between the two ends. The full variable domain, with the rest looked up from reference TRBV7-2 and TRBJ1-3, is GAGVSQSPSNKVTEKGKDVELRCDPISGHTALYWYRQSLGQGLEFLIYFQGNSAPDKSGLPSDRFSAERTGGSVSTLTIQRTQQEDSAVYLCASSLVPPSLLSGNTIYFGEGSWLTVV.

The chain couples TRBV6-5 to TRBJ1-6, with no clear D. Trimming shortened V by 6 bases and J by 0 bases, and 9 bases separated the two germline ends. Germline CDR1 and CDR2: MNHEY and SVGAGI. The CDR3 contains 15 residues. The DNA for the CDR3 is TGTGCCAGCAGATCTGAGAGCTCCTATAATTCACCCCTCCACTTT. It codes for CASRSESSYNSPLHF.

V usage is TRBV7-9 and J usage is TRBJ1-4; D possibly corresponds to TRBD1 (6 bases). V gave up 2 bases and J gave up 4 bases, with 20 bases separating them. Germline lookup yields CDR1 SEHNR and CDR2 FQNEAQ (reference sequence). The CDR3 has 18 residues. The CDR3 reads CASSLQPRQDRGNEKLFF. In DNA form, the CDR3 reads TGTGCCAGCAGCTTACAACCAAGACAGGATCGCGGTAATGAAAAACTGTTTTTT.

The chain uses TRBV5-4 and TRBJ2-3, with 8 bases matching TRBD1. The germline CDR1 and CDR2 sequences are SGHNT and YYREEE (reference sequence). The V segment lost 0 bases and the J segment 6 bases; nucleotides outside the gene matches: 9. The CDR3 is 16 residues long. The CDR3 DNA reads TGTGCCAGCAGCTTGGGGCAGGGGGCCGTCGTGGATACGCAGTATTTT. It codes for CASSLGQGAVVDTQYF.

The J gene is TRBJ2-3, the V gene TRBV7-2; 12 nucleotides match TRBD2. Per germline, CDR1 SGHTA and CDR2 FQGNSA. Unmatched junction bases numbered 8, after V lost 4 bases and J lost 3 bases. This CDR3 comprises 17 residues. CDR3 loop: CASSSRTSGISTDTQYF. The CDR3, as DNA: TGTGCCAGCAGCTCCAGGACTAGCGGGATTAGTACAGATACGCAGTATTTT.

The chain has TRBV2 and TRBJ2-3; tentatively, D is TRBD1 (5 bases). Trimming stripped 6 bases from V and 2 bases from J, with 15 bases between. Germline V gives CDR1 SNHLY, CDR2 FYNNEI. This CDR3 spans 15 amino acids. CDR3 DNA sequence: TGTGCCAGCAGCCAGGACATGTTTAACACAGATACGCAGTATTTT. Its protein product is CASSQDMFNTDTQYF. Variable domain in full (rest from reference TRBV2 and TRBJ2-3): EPEVTQTPSHQVTQMGQEVILRCVPISNHLYFYWYRQILGQKVEFLVSFYNNEISEKSEIFDDQFSVERPDGSNFTLKIRSTKLEDSAMYFCASSQDMFNTDTQYFGPGTRLTVL.

This sequence joins TRBV30 and TRBJ1-1, with 8 bases fitting TRBD1. Germline V gives CDR1 GTSNPN, CDR2 SVGIG (reference sequence). V trimming: 3 bases; J trimming: 5 bases; junction bases outside the gene matches: 5. There are 13 residues in the CDR3. The CDR3 here is CAWRSDRGTEAFF. CDR3 in DNA: TGTGCCTGGAGATCAGACAGGGGAACTGAAGCTTTCTTT. Together with reference TRBV30 and TRBJ1-1, the CDR3 gives the full variable domain: SQTIHQWPATLVQPVGSPLSLECTVEGTSNPNLYWYRQAAGRGLQLLFYSVGIGQISSEVPQNLSASRPQDRQFILSSKKLLLSDSGFYLCAWRSDRGTEAFFGQGTRLTVV.